This TCR beta chain is drawn from a study of cytomegalovirus exposure and HLA in healthy donors. The CDR3 consists of 15 residues. Vbeta (60) and Jbeta (13) primers were used in the PCR. Profiling relied on immunoSEQ multiplex PCR, and the TCRdb table lists in-frame clones only, not all of them. The sample has approximately 110,000 clones, less than 75% seen once. Sequences were obtained from PBMCs. The receptor was derived from a man aged 35-49 years in good health and CMV-seropositive. The chain couples TRBV12-2 to TRBJ2-3; the DNA was not used to check the table's D call, TRBD2. TRBV12-2 is deemed a pseudogene. CDR3 in amino acids: CASRLTSGKADTQYF. The DNA of the CDR3 is TGTGCAAGTCGCTTGACTAGCGGGAAGGCAGATACGCAGTATTTT.